This T cell receptor beta chain was obtained from a study of glioma-infiltrating T cells after dendritic cell vaccination. The overall study: Dendritic cell vaccination trial patients had either newly diagnosed or recurrent glioblastoma. The vaccine used monocyte-derived dendritic cells pulsed overnight with autologous tumor lysate. The study, taken as a whole, reports: Longer survival after dendritic cell vaccination followed higher pretreatment TIL content.

Here immunoSEQ multiplex PCR was the method, and the copy in TCRdb shows in-frame clones only, minus some. The table shows 45,000 to 50,000 clones, with about 85% occurring only once. No glioblastoma patient carried an isocitrate dehydrogenase mutation. The CDR3 extends over 12 amino acids. Germline CDR1 MNHNS, CDR2 SASEGT. V was trimmed by 1 base and J by 9 bases, leaving 7 bases between them. Points on this clone: Its antigen remains unidentified.

The clonotype comes from a human donor with glioblastoma. This material consisted of blood, taken before dendritic cell vaccination. V usage is TRBV6-1 and J usage is TRBJ2-4, with D perhaps TRBD2 (5 bases). CDR3 DNA: TGTGCCAGCAGTGAAGATGGGAGCATTCAGTACTTC. Protein product: CASSEDGSIQYF.